Following are 27 T cell receptor beta chains from one sample sequenced in a study of CD8 T cells in ankylosing spondylitis. TCRdb recomputed calls from the 5' RACE reads with MiXCR, one row per CDR3 protein. The sample consists of approximately 400,000 distinct CDR3 sequences, over 15% of them appearing once. Their antigens are not known. Broader study findings: Characteristic of ankylosing spondylitis blood, it appeared, was a TCR beta motif comprising about eight highly homologous variants.

Sequencing was carried out using blood, either unsorted or a sorted T cell fraction (not recorded which). The source of these receptors is a male donor with ankylosing spondylitis.

The CDR3 region has the DNA TGTGCCAGCAGCTCGGACCCCCGTGGCGCTGAAGCTTTCTTT. Translating gives CASSSDPRGAEAFF. J is TRBJ1-1 and V is TRBV11-2; no clear D. V shed 4 bases and J shed 6 bases, with 15 bases lying between them. CDR3 length: 14 amino acids. Germline loops: CDR1 SGHAT, CDR2 FQNNGV.

This clonotype showed up just a few times. This chain joins TRBV4-1 and TRBJ1-2; 9 nucleotides match TRBD1. The ends lost 0 bases at V and 3 bases at J; junction bases unmatched: 11. Germline V gene lookup returns CDR1 MGHRA and CDR2 YSYEKL. This CDR3 is built from 18 residues. The CDR3 nucleotides read TGCGCCAGCAGCCAAGATCTGACAGGGGGTAGCTCTTACTATGGCTACACCTTC. The encoded protein is CASSQDLTGGSSYYGYTF.

Ten or more counts support this clonotype. The chain joins TRBV12-3 or TRBV12-4 to TRBJ1-2, with D unresolved. The CDR3 is 12 amino acids. V was cut by 1 base and J by 5 bases, with 5 bases left in between. The CDR3 spells CASSLGAYGYTF. The CDR3 DNA reads as TGTGCCAGCAGTTTAGGAGCTTATGGCTACACCTTC.

This clonotype was observed a handful of times. The genes are TRBV20-1 and TRBJ2-5; 10 bases agree with TRBD1. This CDR3 has 14 amino acids. Germline V gene lookup returns CDR1 DFQATT and CDR2 SNEGSKA (reference sequence). The J segment lost 5 bases and the V segment lost 2 bases, leaving 5 bases of the junction unmatched. The CDR3 reads CSARRQGALETQYF. CDR3 bases: TGCAGTGCTAGAAGACAGGGGGCCCTCGAGACCCAGTACTTC.

This clonotype was observed a few times. This chain links TRBV6-5 with TRBJ1-2, with D maybe TRBD1 (5 bases). Looked up from germline, CDR1 is MNHEY and CDR2 is SVGAGI. CDR3 length equals 14 residues. Trimming shortened V by 2 bases and J by 6 bases, and 13 bases separated the two germline ends. CDR3 loop: CASSYSGTNDGYTF. In DNA form, the CDR3 reads TGTGCCAGCAGTTACAGCGGGACCAACGATGGCTACACCTTC.

The chain joins TRBV11-2 to TRBJ2-5, with a tentative D call TRBD1 (5 bases). From germline, CDR1 is SGHAT and CDR2 FQNNGV. V was cut by 1 base and J by 7 bases, with 16 bases left in between. The CDR3 sequence is 15 residues long. The CDR3 reads CASSLGQSSVGTQYF. In nucleotides, the CDR3 is TGTGCCAGCAGCTTAGGACAGTCCTCTGTGGGGACCCAGTACTTC. Drawing the rest from reference TRBV11-2 and TRBJ2-5, the complete variable domain is EAGVAQSPRYKIIEKRQSVAFWCNPISGHATLYWYQQILGQGPKLLIQFQNNGVVDDSQLPKDRFSAERLKGVDSTLKIQPAKLEDSAVYLCASSLGQSSVGTQYFGPGTRLLVL.

In its sample, this clonotype was seen a few times. J is TRBJ2-1 and V is TRBV29-1; D may correspond to TRBD1 or TRBD2 (5 bases each). V lost 3 bases, J lost 5 bases, and 5 bases lay in between. Germline V gene sequence: CDR1 SQVTM, CDR2 ANQGSEA. CDR3 size: 11 residues. CDR3 protein: CSVEGDNEQFF. CDR3 in DNA: TGCAGCGTTGAGGGGGACAATGAGCAGTTCTTC.

V and J are TRBV7-2 and TRBJ2-7, with D maybe TRBD2 (5 bases). This CDR3 is 12 amino acids long. Trimming removed 5 bases from V and 12 bases from J, with 17 bases in between. From germline, CDR1 is SGHTA and CDR2 FQGNSA. The CDR3 here is CASSTRGSLMYF. CDR3 sequence (DNA): TGTGCCAGCAGCACCCGGGGTAGCTTGATGTACTTC.

This rearrangement joins TRBV12-3 or TRBV12-4 to TRBJ1-5; D is possibly TRBD1 (5 bases). The CDR3 contains 14 residues. Between the trimmed V and J ends, which lost 8 bases and 4 bases, there was a span of 15 bases. This CDR3 reads CASAGTSANQPQHF. Here the CDR3 DNA reads TGTGCCAGCGCCGGGACCTCGGCAAATCAGCCCCAGCATTTT.

The chain couples TRBV28 to TRBJ2-2; D is ambiguous. V gave up 7 bases and J gave up 2 bases, with 8 bases separating them. The CDR3 has 13 residues. Germline CDR1 is MDHEN and CDR2 is SYDVKM. The CDR3, as DNA: TGTGCCAGCACTGGCCCCAACACCGGGGAGCTGTTTTTT. Its translation is CASTGPNTGELFF.

The gene calls are TRBV6-2 or TRBV6-3 and TRBJ2-1; 9 bases match TRBD2. CDR1 and CDR2 from the germline V gene are MNHEY and SVGEGT. Trimming cost V 4 bases and J 6 bases; bases outside gene matches: 7. The CDR3 spans 15 residues. CDR3 coding DNA: TGTGCCAGCAGTTCGATAGCGGGGGCGGGCAATGAGCAGTTCTTC. This gives the protein CASSSIAGAGNEQFF.

In its sample, this clonotype was seen many times. V gene TRBV29-1 combines with J gene TRBJ2-7; tentative D call: TRBD2 (7 bases). Per the germline V gene, CDR1 is SQVTM and CDR2 is ANQGSEA. The V and J ends lost 4 bases and 0 bases respectively, with 10 bases between them. CDR3 size: 13 residues. This chain's CDR3 is CSVVGGGSYEQYF. Here the CDR3 DNA reads TGCAGCGTTGTAGGGGGGGGCTCCTACGAGCAGTACTTC.

The chain is built from TRBV6-1 and TRBJ2-1; D perhaps matches TRBD1 (6 bases). V lost 6 bases, J lost 7 bases, and 16 bases lay in between. The CDR3 runs to 14 residues. Germline-derived CDR1 and CDR2 are MNHNS and SASEGT. The CDR3 region is CASSRGQFGNEQFF. DNA for the CDR3: TGTGCCAGCAGCCGGGGACAATTCGGGAATGAGCAGTTCTTC.

V is TRBV4-2 and J is TRBJ1-5, with TRBD1 as a possible D gene (5 bases). Trimming stripped 0 bases from V and 2 bases from J, with 11 bases between. Germline-derived CDR1 and CDR2 are LGHNA and YNFKEQ. CDR3 length: 16 residues. CDR3 residues: CASSQDVLGGNQPQHF. DNA of the CDR3: TGTGCCAGCAGCCAAGATGTGCTAGGGGGCAATCAGCCCCAGCATTTT.

This clonotype occurred a few times. The V call is TRBV4-3, the J call TRBJ2-1, with no clear D. The CDR3 has 13 residues. Trimming took 0 bases from V and 10 from J, leaving 10 bases between them. CDR1 is LGHNA, CDR2 YSLEER, per germline. The CDR3 loop is CASSQDSFSEQFF. The DNA of the CDR3 is TGCGCCAGCAGCCAAGATTCCTTCTCGGAGCAGTTCTTC.

The V call is TRBV24-1, the J call TRBJ2-2, with unresolved D. V was clipped by 3 bases and J by 3 bases, with 4 bases between them. Germline V gives CDR1 KGHDR, CDR2 SFDVKD. The CDR3 sequence is 13 residues long. The DNA for the CDR3 is TGTGCCACCAGTGATAGTGACACCGGGGAGCTGTTTTTT. Translating it yields CATSDSDTGELFF.

The chain couples TRBV24-1 to TRBJ2-1; TRBD1 agrees at 7 bases. After removal of 4 bases from V and 2 bases from J, the junction contained 10 bases not matched to a gene. CDR3 length equals 17 residues. Germline V gene lookup returns CDR1 KGHDR and CDR2 SFDVKD. CDR3 region: CATSDPDRASTYNEQFF. CDR3 coding DNA: TGTGCCACCAGTGACCCCGACAGGGCCAGTACCTACAATGAGCAGTTCTTC.

This chain links TRBV20-1 with TRBJ2-3; TRBD2 matches 13 bases. Germline loops: CDR1 DFQATT, CDR2 SNEGSKA (reference sequence). Unmatched junction bases numbered 7, after V lost 7 bases and J lost 3 bases. CDR3 length: 15 amino acids. The CDR3 sequence: CSVIKLAGGTDTQYF. Here the CDR3 DNA reads TGCAGTGTTATAAAACTAGCGGGAGGGACAGATACGCAGTATTTT.

The rearrangement uses TRBV3-1 and TRBJ1-2; D uncertain. The CDR3 is 14 residues long. Trimming took off 2 bases at V and 1 base at J, with 8 bases between the two ends. Germline-derived CDR1 and CDR2 are LGHDT and YNNKEL (reference sequence). Written as DNA, the CDR3 is TGTGCCAGCAGCCAAAGGGTCGGTAACTATGGCTACACCTTC. It is translated as CASSQRVGNYGYTF.

This clonotype was seen only a few times. The rearrangement links TRBV24-1 to TRBJ2-3; D is unresolved. The length of the CDR3 is 10 residues. Germline V gene lookup returns CDR1 KGHDR and CDR2 SFDVKD. V shed 9 bases and J shed 9 bases, with 9 bases lying between them. The CDR3 DNA reads TGTGCCACCTACGAGATGACGCAGTATTTT. Protein: CATYEMTQYF.

This clonotype occurred many times. This rearrangement joins TRBV7-2 to TRBJ1-1; D gene ambiguous. V shed 3 bases and J shed 6 bases, with 5 bases lying between them. Germline CDR1 SGHTA, CDR2 FQGNSA. The CDR3 loop spans 11 amino acids. CDR3 sequence reads: CASSFSAEAFF. CDR3 nucleotides: TGTGCCAGCAGCTTTTCGGCTGAAGCTTTCTTT.

This chain joins TRBV6-5 and TRBJ2-3, with 11 bases that match TRBD2. Germline CDR1 is MNHEY and CDR2 is SVGAGI. The CDR3 spans 18 residues. V dropped 0 bases and J dropped 0; count of bases not matched to a gene: 5. The CDR3 nucleotides read TGTGCCAGCAGTTACTCGGCTAGCGGGGGGCCGAGCACAGATACGCAGTATTTT. This encodes CASSYSASGGPSTDTQYF.

This clonotype occurred many times. This chain connects TRBV12-3 or TRBV12-4 to TRBJ2-7, with TRBD2 matching over 15 bases. Trimming cost V 5 bases and J 7 bases; bases outside gene matches: 6. This CDR3 is built from 15 residues. The CDR3 is CASSHGLAGGVEQYF. For the CDR3, the DNA is TGTGCCAGCAGTCACGGACTAGCGGGAGGGGTTGAGCAGTACTTC.

The chain combines TRBV6-2 or TRBV6-3 with TRBJ2-7, with 7 bases that match TRBD2. Germline values: CDR1 MNHEY, CDR2 SVGEGT. Losses at the gene ends were 0 bases for V and 2 bases for J; bases not matched to a gene: 16. The CDR3 covers 19 residues. The chain's CDR3 is CASSYSTAGQTGLAYEQYF. The CDR3 DNA reads TGTGCCAGCAGTTACTCGACCGCGGGGCAGACTGGACTAGCCTACGAGCAGTACTTC.

This chain links TRBV12-3 or TRBV12-4 with TRBJ2-6; 8 nucleotides align to TRBD2. The trim removed 3 bases at V and 1 base at J, leaving 5 bases unmatched. The CDR3 spans 17 residues. The CDR3 is CASSFSGARSGANVLTF. CDR3 nucleotide sequence: TGTGCCAGCAGTTTTAGCGGGGCCCGTTCTGGGGCCAACGTCCTGACTTTC.

V gene TRBV29-1 combines with J gene TRBJ1-1; D is unclear. This CDR3 is built from 14 residues. The germline V and J ends were trimmed by 1 base and 0 bases, with 9 bases remaining between them. CDR1 and CDR2 (germline): SQVTM, ANQGSEA. CDR3 DNA sequence: TGCAGCGTTGAAGTGGGGTCCATGAACACTGAAGCTTTCTTT. Translation gives CSVEVGSMNTEAFF.

This clonotype is a singleton in its sample. This sequence joins TRBV11-1 and TRBJ2-2, with D perhaps given as TRBD1 or TRBD2 (5 bases each). V was trimmed by 6 bases and J by 5 bases, leaving 28 bases between them. This CDR3 is 19 amino acids long. The germline CDR1 and CDR2 sequences are SGHAT and FQDESV (reference sequence). CDR3 DNA sequence: TGTGCCAGCAGTTTTCGCATGGGGACCGGGGCCCCTGGGACCGGGGAGCTGTTTTTT. This encodes CASSFRMGTGAPGTGELFF. The variable domain in full, completed from reference TRBV11-1 and TRBJ2-2, reads EAEVAQSPRYKITEKSQAVAFWCDPISGHATLYWYRQILGQGPELLVQFQDESVVDDSQLPKDRFSAERLKGVDSTLKIQPAELGDSAMYLCASSFRMGTGAPGTGELFFGEGSRLTVL.